One and the same sample provided the 2 T cell receptor beta chains below, sequenced in a study of T cell responses to AZD1222 COVID-19 vaccine. Method: immunoSEQ multiplex PCR; TCRdb's copy keeps in-frame clones and lacks some. The sample includes fewer than 200,000 clones, roughly 94% of them seen just once. The source material was peripheral blood, sampled on day 0 of MenACWY control vaccination. The origin of the receptors is an adult in good health.

V and J are TRBV6-5 and TRBJ2-2; 10 bases map to TRBD2. This CDR3 has 16 amino acids. Trimming took 4 bases from V and 7 from J; bases not matched to a gene: 9. CDR1 and CDR2 from the germline V gene are MNHEY and SVGAGI. CDR3 residues: CASSWGTSDHGGELFF. Written as DNA, the CDR3 is TGTGCCAGCAGTTGGGGGACTAGCGATCATGGCGGGGAGCTGTTTTTT.

This clone was counted a single time. The chain uses TRBV30 and TRBJ1-2; 11 nucleotides align to TRBD1. Per the germline V gene, CDR1 is GTSNPN and CDR2 is SVGIG (reference sequence). With 2 bases clipped from V and 7 bases from J, the junction kept 9 bases outside the gene matches. There are 15 residues in the CDR3. CDR3 nucleotide sequence: TGTGCCTGGAGTTTCCCGGACAGGGGGCTGGGTGGCTACACCTTC. This gives the protein CAWSFPDRGLGGYTF.